The 7 T cell receptor beta chains below all came from one sample that was sequenced in a study of T cells in Graves' hyperthyroidism and ophthalmopathy (dated by TCRdb to the late 2010s). The library came from multiplex PCR. Sequenced using an Illumina HiSeq 2000. The TCR beta CDR3 regions were amplified from RNA transcripts. A first-round RT-PCR of the TCR CDR3 used the HTBI primer set with the Qiagen OneStep RT-PCR kit. The raw public data were reprocessed by TCRdb itself: fastp quality trimming at Q25, MiXCR clonotype calling, in-frame beta chains only. Duplicate CDR3 protein sequences are folded into a single record with the most common DNA and genes. The sample table shows hundreds of thousands of distinct CDR3 sequences, and approximately 16% are seen once. Clones ranked in the top ten supply under 3.5% of the sample. Input material: blood. The receptors were sampled from a woman between 40 and 55 years old with Graves' ophthalmopathy.

The chain carries TRBV7-3 and TRBJ2-1; 10 positions agree with TRBD2. This CDR3 is 15 amino acids long. V was pared by 3 bases and J by 7 bases, with 6 bases of the junction left unmatched. Germline CDR1 is SGHTA and CDR2 is FQGTGA. The CDR3 DNA reads TGTGCCAGCAGCTTTGTAGCGGGGGGCGAAAATGAGCAGTTCTTC. Its translation: CASSFVAGGENEQFF. Based on the CDR3 plus reference TRBV7-3 and TRBJ2-1, the full variable domain is GAGVSQTPSNKVTEKGKYVELRCDPISGHTALYWYRQSLGQGPEFLIYFQGTGAADDSGLPNDRFFAVRPEGSVSTLKIQRTERGDSAVYLCASSFVAGGENEQFFGPGTRLTVL.

Of note for this clonotype: Just one base apart from a much larger clone, this may be a read error. The V gene is TRBV3-1, the J gene TRBJ2-3, with 7 bases matching TRBD2. After removal of 2 bases from V and 4 bases from J, the junction contained 3 bases not matched to a gene. CDR1 is LGHDT, CDR2 YNNKEL, per germline (reference sequence). The CDR3 is 14 residues long. CDR3 coding DNA: TGTGCCAGCAGCCAATGGGCGGGGGCAGATACGCAGTATTTT. This translates into CASSQWAGADTQYF.

This clonotype appeared a single time. The rearrangement uses TRBV6-1 and TRBJ1-3; D gene uncertain. With 4 bases removed from V and 6 bases from J, the gap between germline ends came to 10 bases. Germline V gene sequence: CDR1 MNHNS, CDR2 SASEGT. The CDR3 runs to 13 residues. The CDR3 is CASSGPNKNTIYF. The CDR3 DNA follows: TGTGCCAGCAGTGGACCTAACAAAAACACCATATATTTT.

This clonotype has only a few counts. Written as DNA, the CDR3 is TGTGCCAGCAGTTCTCAGGACAGGGCGGCCGGGGAGCTGTTTTTT. This translates into CASSSQDRAAGELFF. The gene calls are TRBV2 and TRBJ2-2; 8 bases fit TRBD1. CDR1 SNHLY and CDR2 FYNNEI come from the germline V gene. This CDR3 has 15 amino acids. J lost 6 bases, V lost 5 bases, and 8 bases had no gene match.

This clonotype was recorded at least ten times. The chain has TRBV28 and TRBJ2-2; 9 bases agree with TRBD2. The CDR3 loop spans 13 amino acids. In germline, CDR1 is MDHEN, CDR2 SYDVKM. V gave up 6 bases and J gave up 7 bases; unmatched junction bases: 3. In DNA form, the CDR3 reads TGTGCCAGCAGGGGTAGCGGGAGCGGGGAGCTGTTTTTT. The encoded protein is CASRGSGSGELFF.

A remark on this clonotype: A much larger clone lies one base from this, so it may be a read error. The genes are TRBV20-1 and TRBJ1-1, with D unresolved. From germline, CDR1 is DFQATT and CDR2 SNEGSKA (reference sequence). V gave up 0 bases and J gave up 0 bases, with 11 bases separating them. CDR3 size: 15 residues. The CDR3 DNA reads TGCAGTGCTAGAGATAGGCGACTCATGAACACTGAAGCTTTCTTT. It codes for CSARDRRLMNTEAFF.

In its sample, this clonotype was seen a few times. This chain uses TRBV15 with TRBJ2-3; no clear D gene. This CDR3 spans 15 amino acids. V was pared by 1 base and J by 2 bases, with 10 bases between. Germline values: CDR1 LNHNV, CDR2 YYDKDF (reference sequence). CDR3 DNA: TGTGCCACCAGCAGAGCCGGAGCCCACACAGATACGCAGTATTTT. Translating it yields CATSRAGAHTDTQYF.